What follows are 26 T cell receptor beta chains derived from one specimen sequenced in a study of blood T cell repertoires in COVID-19. Measured with immunoSEQ multiplex PCR; TCRdb has only the in-frame clones, and not every one. This sample has about 370,000 clones, with approximately 90% found just once. Sequencing was carried out using PBMCs or T cells enriched from blood (not recorded which). These receptors came from a man younger than 30 who had recovered from COVID-19.

CDR3 bases: TGTGCCAGCTCACCCAATACGGGACAGAACACTGAAGCTTTCTTT. Amino acids: CASSPNTGQNTEAFF. V is TRBV18 and J is TRBJ1-1; possible D gene TRBD1, 6 bases. Germline V CDR1 and CDR2: KGHSH, LQKENI. V lost 3 bases, J lost 1 base, and 12 bases lay in between. This CDR3 contains 15 residues.

The gene calls are TRBV6-5 and TRBJ1-3, with 7 bases aligning to TRBD1. J lost 7 bases, V lost 0 bases, and 9 bases had no gene match. Germline V gives CDR1 MNHEY, CDR2 SVGAGI. The CDR3 is 16 residues long. CDR3 residues: CASSYSTGTLGNTIYF. CDR3 nucleotide sequence: TGTGCCAGCAGTTACTCGACAGGGACTCTAGGGAACACCATATATTTT.

The chain carries TRBV20-1 and TRBJ2-1; 7 bases are shared with TRBD2. In germline, CDR1 is DFQATT, CDR2 SNEGSKA (reference sequence). Losses at the gene ends were 3 bases for V and 5 bases for J; bases not matched to a gene: 7. CDR3 length: 14 amino acids. The CDR3 protein is CSASGRGLNNEQFF. The DNA of the CDR3 is TGCAGTGCTAGTGGGAGGGGACTCAACAATGAGCAGTTCTTC.

The CDR3 nucleotides read TGCGCCAGCAGCCCTAGGGGACAGGGGATCTCCTACGAGCAGTACTTC. Amino acids: CASSPRGQGISYEQYF. The rearrangement links TRBV5-1 to TRBJ2-7; 10 nucleotides line up with TRBD1. Germline V gene lookup returns CDR1 SGHRS and CDR2 YFSETQ. The J segment lost 0 bases and the V segment lost 4 bases, leaving 7 bases of the junction unmatched. The CDR3 extends over 16 amino acids.

The CDR3 sequence is CSARPLGGAFF. In DNA form, the CDR3 reads TGCAGTGCTAGGCCTCTGGGCGGGGCTTTCTTT. The chain employs TRBV20-1 and TRBJ1-1; D is undetermined. The V end lost 3 bases, the J end lost 11 bases, and 13 bases lay between the germline ends. CDR3 size: 11 residues. CDR1 and CDR2 (germline): DFQATT, SNEGSKA (reference sequence).

This clone was picked up a small number of times. This chain joins TRBV5-1 and TRBJ2-5; D is ambiguous. The germline V gene has CDR1 SGHRS and CDR2 YFSETQ. This CDR3 comprises 15 residues. The V gene lost 0 bases and the J gene lost 5 bases, with 14 bases spanning the gap. The CDR3 DNA reads TGCGCCAGCAGCTTGGCCGGTACCCCTCGGGAGACCCAGTACTTC. It specifies CASSLAGTPRETQYF.

This clone was seen at least ten times. For the CDR3, the DNA is TGTGCCAGCAGCTTAGTATGGGCAGAAAACTATGGCTACACCTTC. Amino acids: CASSLVWAENYGYTF. The chain couples TRBV7-8 to TRBJ1-2, with D unresolved. Germline V gives CDR1 SGHVS, CDR2 FQNEAQ. Trimming removed 1 base from V and 2 bases from J, with 11 bases in between. This CDR3 spans 15 amino acids.

The CDR3: CASRSGRTGGEKLFF. Written as DNA, the CDR3 is TGTGCCAGTAGGTCCGGGAGGACAGGGGGTGAAAAACTGTTTTTT. This rearrangement joins TRBV19 to TRBJ1-4; 10 positions match TRBD1. With 6 bases clipped from V and 7 bases from J, the junction kept 8 bases outside the gene matches. Germline CDR1 and CDR2: LNHDA and SQIVND (reference sequence). The CDR3 runs to 15 residues.

This clone was found once. The chain joins TRBV6-2 or TRBV6-3 to TRBJ1-2; D remains ambiguous. The V gene lost 0 bases and the J gene lost 8 bases, with 16 bases spanning the gap. Per the germline V gene, CDR1 is MNHEY and CDR2 is SVGEGT. The CDR3 consists of 15 residues. As DNA, the CDR3 is TGTGCCAGCAGTTACTCGACTGCGGACTATGTGGGCTACACCTTC. Translation: CASSYSTADYVGYTF.

The V and J genes are TRBV13 and TRBJ2-2; TRBD2 agrees at 9 bases. The V gene's germline CDR1 is PRHDT and CDR2 FYEKMQ (reference sequence). CDR3 size: 16 residues. The J segment lost 4 bases and the V segment lost 5 bases, leaving 8 bases of the junction unmatched. The CDR3, as DNA: TGTGCCAGCAGCGGAAGGACTAGCGCGGCCACCGGGGAGCTGTTTTTT. It codes for CASSGRTSAATGELFF.

The sample holds one count of this clone. The V call is TRBV4-3, the J call TRBJ2-3, with TRBD2 as a possible D gene (7 bases). Germline assignment: CDR1 LGHNA and CDR2 YSLEER. Trimming stripped 3 bases from V and 2 bases from J, with 21 bases between. There are 18 residues in the CDR3. The CDR3 loop is CASSQGRGVSGHTDTQYF. In DNA form, the CDR3 reads TGCGCCAGCAGCCAGGGGAGGGGGGTTAGCGGGCACACAGATACGCAGTATTTT.

The chain uses TRBV19 and TRBJ1-1; 8 bases line up with TRBD1. Losses at the gene ends were 4 bases for V and 4 bases for J; bases not matched to a gene: 2. From germline, CDR1 is LNHDA and CDR2 SQIVND (reference sequence). CDR3 size: 13 residues. The CDR3 here is CASSRTGFTEAFF. The CDR3 nucleotides read TGTGCCAGTAGTAGGACAGGGTTCACTGAAGCTTTCTTT.

This chain uses TRBV15 with TRBJ2-2, with TRBD2 as a possible D gene (5 bases). The V gene lost 1 base and the J gene lost 5 bases, with 14 bases spanning the gap. This CDR3 contains 16 residues. Germline V gives CDR1 LNHNV, CDR2 YYDKDF (reference sequence). CDR3 amino acids: CATSRVGRWETGELFF. As DNA, the CDR3 is TGTGCCACCAGCAGAGTAGGCCGGTGGGAGACCGGGGAGCTGTTTTTT.

This clone turned up a few times. The chain recombines TRBV6-2 or TRBV6-3 with TRBJ1-3, with D unclear. Germline-derived CDR1 and CDR2 are MNHEY and SVGEGT. The CDR3 consists of 15 residues. V lost 0 bases to trimming and J lost 0 bases, with 6 bases between them. This CDR3 is CASSYSGSSGNTIYF. The DNA for the CDR3 is TGTGCCAGCAGTTACTCGGGGAGCTCTGGAAACACCATATATTTT.

Turning to this clone: Other DNA sequences in the same sample also yield this CDR3. The CDR3 sequence is CASSTSGGSYNEQFF. CDR3 DNA sequence: TGTGCCAGTAGTACGAGCGGGGGATCCTACAATGAGCAGTTCTTC. This chain joins TRBV19 and TRBJ2-1; 8 bases fit TRBD2. The V and J ends lost 4 bases and 1 base, in that order; junction bases with no gene match: 3. Germline lookup yields CDR1 LNHDA and CDR2 SQIVND (reference sequence). The CDR3 sequence is 15 residues long.

The count of this clone is one. V usage is TRBV19 and J usage is TRBJ2-3; the match to TRBD2 covers 9 bases. Germline lookup yields CDR1 LNHDA and CDR2 SQIVND (reference sequence). Losses at the gene ends were 3 bases for V and 4 bases for J; bases not matched to a gene: 8. The length of the CDR3 is 16 residues. The CDR3 nucleotides are TGTGCCAGTAGTATCGGCGCGGGAGGGTCCGCAGATACGCAGTATTTT. Protein sequence: CASSIGAGGSADTQYF.

J is TRBJ1-3 and V is TRBV5-1; 8 positions match TRBD1. The V gene's germline CDR1 is SGHRS and CDR2 YFSETQ. After removal of 0 bases from V and 3 bases from J, the junction contained 2 bases not matched to a gene. The CDR3 is made up of 15 amino acids. CDR3 residues: CASSLEQGGGNTIYF. CDR3 nucleotide sequence: TGCGCCAGCAGCTTGGAACAGGGGGGTGGAAACACCATATATTTT.

The V call is TRBV7-2, the J call TRBJ2-5, with 12 bases fitting TRBD2. This CDR3 contains 16 residues. V shed 5 bases, J shed 5 bases, and the junction held 9 bases outside the gene matches. Germline-derived CDR1 and CDR2 are SGHTA and FQGNSA. The CDR3 nucleotides are TGTGCCAGCAGCCTAAGACTAGCGGGAGATGGGGAGACCCAGTACTTC. Translation gives CASSLRLAGDGETQYF.

This clone was found once. Additional DNA sequences in this sample encode the identical CDR3. The chain uses TRBV7-3 and TRBJ2-1; 7 bases align to TRBD1. Germline V gene sequence: CDR1 SGHTA, CDR2 FQGTGA. The V and J ends lost 5 bases and 0 bases, in that order; junction bases with no gene match: 1. CDR3 size: 14 residues. DNA of the CDR3: TGTGCCAGCAGCCGACAGGGCTCCTACAATGAGCAGTTCTTC. Translation: CASSRQGSYNEQFF. The entire variable domain, with the rest obtained from reference TRBV7-3 and TRBJ2-1, is as follows: GAGVSQTPSNKVTEKGKYVELRCDPISGHTALYWYRQSLGQGPEFLIYFQGTGAADDSGLPNDRFFAVRPEGSVSTLKIQRTERGDSAVYLCASSRQGSYNEQFFGPGTRLTVL.

The chain employs TRBV5-1 and TRBJ1-2; 8 bases are shared with TRBD1. J lost 4 bases, V lost 3 bases, and 11 bases had no gene match. Germline CDR1 is SGHRS and CDR2 is YFSETQ. This CDR3 comprises 16 residues. The CDR3 nucleotides read TGCGCCAGCAGCTCCGGACAGGGTCAGATTGTCTATGGCTACACCTTC. Protein product: CASSSGQGQIVYGYTF.

The genes are TRBV18 and TRBJ2-7; the match to TRBD1 covers 10 bases. The CDR3 length is 15 residues. From germline, CDR1 is KGHSH and CDR2 LQKENI. The V segment lost 3 bases and the J segment 4 bases; nucleotides outside the gene matches: 6. DNA for the CDR3: TGTGCCAGCTCACCGACAGGGGGCGGGTTGTACGAGCAGTACTTC. It yields the protein CASSPTGGGLYEQYF.

This sequence joins TRBV15 and TRBJ2-1, with 7 bases matching TRBD2. The germline V gene has CDR1 LNHNV and CDR2 YYDKDF (reference sequence). V shed 1 base and J 8 bases; nucleotides not matched to a gene: 11. This CDR3 contains 16 residues. The CDR3 spells CATSRALLGLADEQFF. The CDR3 DNA sequence: TGTGCCACCAGCAGAGCTTTGTTGGGGCTAGCGGATGAGCAGTTCTTC. Based on the CDR3 plus reference TRBV15 and TRBJ2-1, the full variable domain is DAMVIQNPRYQVTQFGKPVTLSCSQTLNHNVMYWYQQKSSQAPKLLFHYYDKDFNNEADTPDNFQSRRPNTSFCFLDIRSPGLGDTAMYLCATSRALLGLADEQFFGPGTRLTVL.

V gene TRBV5-6 combines with J gene TRBJ2-3; 12 bases agree with TRBD1. Trimming took 5 bases from V and 4 from J; bases not matched to a gene: 5. From germline, CDR1 is SGHDT and CDR2 YYEEEE. CDR3 size: 15 residues. CDR3: CASRAGQGAADTQYF. The CDR3 bases are TGTGCCAGCAGGGCGGGACAGGGGGCCGCAGATACGCAGTATTTT.

This chain uses TRBV28 with TRBJ2-3; D not certain. V was pared by 3 bases and J by 5 bases, with 15 bases between. The CDR3 contains 15 residues. Germline V gene data show CDR1 as MDHEN and CDR2 as SYDVKM. CDR3 DNA sequence: TGTGCCAGCAGTTTCCACCCCACCGGCGGAGATACGCAGTATTTT. Translated: CASSFHPTGGDTQYF.

The chain is built from TRBV29-1 and TRBJ1-2, with 9 bases that match TRBD1. The CDR3 length is 14 residues. Germline CDR1 is SQVTM and CDR2 is ANQGSEA. V lost 5 bases and J lost 8; bases outside the gene matches: 12. The CDR3 loop reads CSVYSGTGLRGYTF. In DNA form, the CDR3 reads TGCAGCGTTTACTCCGGGACAGGGCTCCGCGGCTACACCTTC.

This chain links TRBV7-9 with TRBJ1-6, with TRBD1 identical over 10 bases. The CDR3 covers 16 residues. Germline loops: CDR1 SEHNR, CDR2 FQNEAQ (reference sequence). The V segment lost 3 bases and the J segment 8 bases; nucleotides outside the gene matches: 7. The CDR3 DNA reads as TGTGCCAGCAGCTTTCCGGGACAGGGGCAACATTCACCCCTCCACTTT. Translating it yields CASSFPGQGQHSPLHF.